This TCR beta chain was retrieved from a study of regulatory T cells in long-lasting Graves disease. V lost 6 bases and J 0 bases, leaving 8 bases between the germline ends. Looked up from germline, CDR1 is MNHEY and CDR2 is SMNVEV (reference sequence). CDR3 length: 13 residues. Building the TCR beta libraries relied on iRepertoire HTBI primers, and CDR3 regions underwent Arm-PCR. TCRdb itself ran the multiplex PCR reads through MiXCR, one entry per CDR3 protein. The sample includes about 470,000 distinct CDR3 sequences, around 21% of them seen just once. Time point here: persistent/refractory GD, antithyroid drugs over 5 years with positive TRAb. The TCR library was made from RNA that had been extracted from PBMCs in TRIzol. Ten or more counts support this clonotype.

The receptor was isolated from a female donor with Graves disease. The chain carries TRBV27 and TRBJ1-1, with a possible D match to TRBD1 (6 bases). The specimen was peripheral blood mononuclear cells (PBMCs), collected when the disease was refractory, from a patient treated with antithyroid drugs. The CDR3 sequence is CASSQGMNTEAFF. CDR3 nucleotide sequence: TGTGCCAGCAGCCAGGGGATGAACACTGAAGCTTTCTTT.